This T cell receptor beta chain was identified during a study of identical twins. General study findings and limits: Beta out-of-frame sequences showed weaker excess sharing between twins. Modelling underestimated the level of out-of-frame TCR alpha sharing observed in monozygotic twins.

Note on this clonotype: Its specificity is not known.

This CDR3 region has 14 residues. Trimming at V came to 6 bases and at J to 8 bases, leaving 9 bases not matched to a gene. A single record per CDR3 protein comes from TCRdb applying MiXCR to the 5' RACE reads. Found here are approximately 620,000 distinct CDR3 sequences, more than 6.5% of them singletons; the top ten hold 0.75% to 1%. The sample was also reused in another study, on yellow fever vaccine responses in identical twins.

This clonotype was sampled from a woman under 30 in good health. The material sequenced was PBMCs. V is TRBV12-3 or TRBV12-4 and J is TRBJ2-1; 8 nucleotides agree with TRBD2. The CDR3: CASSPRSGSDEQFF. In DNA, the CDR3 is TGTGCCAGCAGCCCTCGGAGCGGGAGTGATGAGCAGTTCTTC.